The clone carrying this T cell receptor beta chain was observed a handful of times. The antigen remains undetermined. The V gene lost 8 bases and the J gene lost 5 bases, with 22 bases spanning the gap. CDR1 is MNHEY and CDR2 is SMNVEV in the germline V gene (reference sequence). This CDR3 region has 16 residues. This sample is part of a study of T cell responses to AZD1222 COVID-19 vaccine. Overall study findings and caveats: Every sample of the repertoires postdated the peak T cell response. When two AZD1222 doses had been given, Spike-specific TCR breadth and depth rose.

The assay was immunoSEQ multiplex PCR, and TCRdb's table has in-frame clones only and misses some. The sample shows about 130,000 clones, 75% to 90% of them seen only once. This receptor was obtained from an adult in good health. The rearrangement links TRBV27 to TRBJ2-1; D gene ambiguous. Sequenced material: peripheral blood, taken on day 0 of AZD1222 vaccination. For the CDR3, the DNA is TGTGCCAGCCTAGGGCTCTCCGGTGGCATTAACAATGAGCAGTTCTTC. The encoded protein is CASLGLSGGINNEQFF.